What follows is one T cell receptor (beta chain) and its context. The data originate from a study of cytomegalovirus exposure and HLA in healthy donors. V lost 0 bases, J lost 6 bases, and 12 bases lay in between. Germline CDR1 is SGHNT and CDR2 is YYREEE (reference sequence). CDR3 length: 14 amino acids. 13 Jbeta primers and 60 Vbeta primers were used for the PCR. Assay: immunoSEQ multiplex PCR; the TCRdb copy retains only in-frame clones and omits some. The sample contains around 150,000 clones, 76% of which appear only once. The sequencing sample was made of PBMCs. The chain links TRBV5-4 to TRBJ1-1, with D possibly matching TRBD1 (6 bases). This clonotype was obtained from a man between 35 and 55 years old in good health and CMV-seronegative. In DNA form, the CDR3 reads TGTGCCAGCAGCTTGGCTGAAGGGGGACCTGAAGCTTTCTTT. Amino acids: CASSLAEGGPEAFF.